This TCR beta chain was captured by sequencing in a study of cytomegalovirus exposure and HLA in healthy donors. Study overall: T cells numbering about 179 million yielded more than 100 million unique TCR beta sequences in an earlier analysis.

V was pared by 4 bases and J by 2 bases, with 15 bases between. CDR3 length: 16 amino acids. Per the germline V gene, CDR1 is MNHNS and CDR2 is SASEGT. This clone was seen a few times. The PCR made use of 60 Vbeta and 13 Jbeta primers. The protocol was immunoSEQ multiplex PCR, while the TCRdb copy is restricted to in-frame clones and leaves out a portion. The table has 150,000 to 200,000 clones, around 80% seen once. The TCR comes from a man aged 18 to 29 in good health and CMV-seronegative. Material: PBMCs. The rearrangement joins TRBV6-1 to TRBJ1-5; maybe TRBD1 (5 bases). The CDR3 region is CASSAPQGGGNQPQHF. CDR3 bases: TGTGCCAGCAGTGCCCCCCAGGGCGGGGGCAATCAGCCCCAGCATTTT.